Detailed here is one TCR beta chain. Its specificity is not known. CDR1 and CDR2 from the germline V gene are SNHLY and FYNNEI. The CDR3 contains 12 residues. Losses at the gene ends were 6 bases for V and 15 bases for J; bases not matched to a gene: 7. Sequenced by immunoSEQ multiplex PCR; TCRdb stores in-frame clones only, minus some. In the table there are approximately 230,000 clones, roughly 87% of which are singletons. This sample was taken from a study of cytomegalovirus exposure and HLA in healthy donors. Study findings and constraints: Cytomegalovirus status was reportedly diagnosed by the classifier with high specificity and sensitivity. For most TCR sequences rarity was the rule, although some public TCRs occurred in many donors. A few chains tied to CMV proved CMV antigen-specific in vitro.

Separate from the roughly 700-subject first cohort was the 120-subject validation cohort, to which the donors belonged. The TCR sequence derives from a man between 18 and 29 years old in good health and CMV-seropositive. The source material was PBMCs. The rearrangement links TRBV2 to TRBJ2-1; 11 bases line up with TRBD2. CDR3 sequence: CASRATGTSGFF. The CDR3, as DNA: TGTGCCAGCAGGGCTACCGGGACTAGCGGGTTCTTC.